The clone carrying this TCR beta chain was observed a handful of times. Preparing the TCRbeta library involved the use of unique molecular identifiers. One entry per CDR3 protein, called by TCRdb with MiXCR from the PCR reads. The top ten hold around 4.5% of the sample, which has hundreds of thousands of distinct CDR3 sequences, roughly 15% seen once. The CDR3 has 14 amino acids. Germline V gene sequence: CDR1 LNHNV, CDR2 YYDKDF (reference sequence). Trimming left V 0 bases short and J 3 bases short, with 9 bases between. This specimen belongs to a study of T-cell reconstitution after alpha-beta-depleted transplantation in children.

This sequence originates from a human donor who donated a stem cell graft to a child with Fanconi anemia. The specimen comprised PBMCs, sampled from the stem cell graft. The genes are TRBV15 and TRBJ2-7; D ambiguous. CDR3 coding DNA: TGTGCCACCAGCAGAGATCTCAAGGACTACGAGCAGTACTTC. Residues: CATSRDLKDYEQYF.